These 8 T cell receptor beta chains originate from one sample sequenced in a study of post-analysis software for immune sequencing data. Findings of the study overall: Higher frequency in patients than in controls was seen for roughly five TRBV segments, with TRBV5-6, TRBV5-1 and TRBV20-1 among them.

These TCRs are of unknown antigen specificity. Unique molecular identifiers were built into the TCR beta cDNA libraries. MiXCR, run by TCRdb on the PCR reads, gives a single entry per CDR3 protein. The sample shows approximately 730,000 distinct CDR3 sequences, approximately 30% of them seen only once. Sequenced: blood. The receptor source for this set is a girl aged 5 to 17 with multiple sclerosis.

The V gene is TRBV27, the J gene TRBJ1-2; TRBD1 matches 9 bases. The germline gives CDR1 MNHEY, CDR2 SMNVEV (reference sequence). Trimming cost V 5 bases and J 8 bases; bases outside gene matches: 12. The CDR3 covers 15 residues. CDR3 in amino acids: CASSQKPTGGLGYTF. As DNA, the CDR3 is TGTGCCAGCAGTCAAAAACCGACAGGGGGTCTCGGCTACACCTTC.

This clonotype showed up just a few times. The chain is built from TRBV7-2 and TRBJ2-4; tentatively, D is TRBD1 (5 bases). Gene TRBJ2-7 matches the end of the DNA better, so the J call may be wrong. The V gene's germline CDR1 is SGHTA and CDR2 FQGNSA. The CDR3 runs 13 residues. The CDR3 loop reads CASSLAKGAEQYF. In DNA, the CDR3 is TGTGCCAGCAGCTTAGCGAAAGGGGCCGAGCAGTACTTC.

A word on this clonotype: With a much larger clone just one base away, this may be a read error. The V gene is TRBV29-1, the J gene TRBJ2-5; D might be TRBD1 (6 bases). V was shortened by 6 bases and J by 1 base, with 12 bases between the two germline ends. The CDR3 length is 13 residues. Germline CDR1 is SQVTM and CDR2 is ANQGSEA. This CDR3 reads CSVADRIQETQYF. The CDR3 nucleotides are TGCAGCGTGGCCGACAGGATCCAAGAGACCCAGTACTTC. Looking up the rest from reference TRBV29-1 and TRBJ2-5 gives the full variable domain: SAVISQKPSRDICQRGTSLTIQCQVDSQVTMMFWYRQQPGQSLTLIATANQGSEATYESGFVIDKFPISRPNLTFSTLTVSNMSPEDSSIYLCSVADRIQETQYFGPGTRLLVL.

The J gene is TRBJ2-5, the V gene TRBV5-1; D could derive from TRBD1 or TRBD2 (6 bases each). The CDR3 is 14 amino acids. The germline V and J ends were trimmed by 5 bases and 2 bases, with 13 bases remaining between them. Germline loops: CDR1 SGHRS, CDR2 YFSETQ. The CDR3 spells CASRVRGQQETQYF. The CDR3 region has the DNA TGCGCCAGCAGGGTCCGGGGGCAGCAAGAGACCCAGTACTTC.

This clonotype occurred a few times. J is TRBJ1-1 and V is TRBV14; possibly TRBD1 for D (5 bases). This CDR3 comprises 15 residues. Deletions cut 4 bases from V and 0 bases from J, with 12 bases between. Germline-derived CDR1 and CDR2 are SGHDN and FVKESK. DNA for the CDR3: TGTGCCAGCAGCCCATGGGACCGCTTGAACACTGAAGCTTTCTTT. Its translation: CASSPWDRLNTEAFF.

V usage is TRBV5-1 and J usage is TRBJ1-1; 7 bases map to TRBD1. Looked up from germline, CDR1 is SGHRS and CDR2 is YFSETQ. CDR3 length equals 16 residues. With V trimmed by 0 bases and J by 0 bases, 5 bases remained unmatched. In nucleotides, the CDR3 is TGCGCCAGCAGCTTGGGGGACAGAGAGATGAACACTGAAGCTTTCTTT. This translates into CASSLGDREMNTEAFF.

The sample holds many counts of this clonotype. This sequence joins TRBV29-1 and TRBJ2-7, with unresolved D. Germline V gene data show CDR1 as SQVTM and CDR2 as ANQGSEA. The CDR3 runs to 13 residues. V lost 5 bases and J 0 bases, leaving 11 bases between the germline ends. The CDR3 nucleotides read TGCAGCGTTTTGACCGGGCGCTCCTACGAGCAGTACTTC. It is translated as CSVLTGRSYEQYF.

This clonotype was observed a few times. The genes are TRBV7-2 and TRBJ2-3; D is unclear. CDR1 is SGHTA, CDR2 FQGNSA, per germline. This CDR3 contains 17 residues. Trimming stripped 1 base from V and 2 bases from J, with 16 bases between. This CDR3 is CASSLVRSPNPTDTQYF. The CDR3 nucleotides read TGTGCCAGCAGCTTAGTAAGGTCCCCCAACCCCACAGATACGCAGTATTTT.